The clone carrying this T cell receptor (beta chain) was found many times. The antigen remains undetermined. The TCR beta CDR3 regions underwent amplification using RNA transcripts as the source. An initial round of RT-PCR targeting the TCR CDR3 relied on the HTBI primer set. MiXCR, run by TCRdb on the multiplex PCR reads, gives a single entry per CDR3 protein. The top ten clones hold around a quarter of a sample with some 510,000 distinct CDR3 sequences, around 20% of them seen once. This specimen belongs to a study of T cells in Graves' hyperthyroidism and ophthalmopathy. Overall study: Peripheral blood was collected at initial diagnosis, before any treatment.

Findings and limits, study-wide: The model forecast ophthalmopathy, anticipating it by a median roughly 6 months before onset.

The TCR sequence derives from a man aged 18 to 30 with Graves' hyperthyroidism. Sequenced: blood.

The CDR3 sequence: CASSQMTAQETQYF. The CDR3 DNA sequence: TGCGCCAGCAGCCAAATGACGGCTCAAGAGACCCAGTACTTC. The gene calls are TRBV4-1 and TRBJ2-5; D uncertain. The length of the CDR3 is 14 residues. V shed 2 bases and J shed 2 bases, with 9 bases lying between them. The germline CDR1 and CDR2 sequences are MGHRA and YSYEKL.